The entry that follows covers one TCR beta chain sequence. Germline and junction disagree at one end, which may indicate a read error. Co-extraction yielded RNA and DNA from 20-30 mg of unsorted bulk tissue. The source of the sample is a study of tumor-infiltrating lymphocytes in primary liver carcinoma. Reverse transcription of approximately 500 ng total RNA with a constant-region primer produced TCR beta cDNA. Three nested multiplex PCR rounds of slightly modified ARM-PCR generated TCR beta libraries. The first two PCR rounds used TRBV1-TRBV30 forward primers with a C-beta reverse primer, about 10 cycles each. TCRdb redid the calling of the multiplex PCR reads with MiXCR, one entry per CDR3 protein. The sample holds 95,000 to 150,000 distinct CDR3 sequences, roughly 69% seen once. Germline V gene lookup returns CDR1 MGHRA and CDR2 YSYEKL. The CDR3 runs to 15 residues.

Material for sequencing was liver tumor tissue from sampling region 1. This sample's subset: tumor region T1, superior pole. The clonotype comes from a woman aged 60-75 years with primary liver carcinoma and hepatitis B virus infection. The V call is TRBV4-1, the J call TRBJ1-2; no firm D call. In DNA, the CDR3 is TGCGCCGGCAGCCAAGCTTCGACGGGAAACTATGGCTACACCTTC. Protein: CAGSQASTGNYGYTF.